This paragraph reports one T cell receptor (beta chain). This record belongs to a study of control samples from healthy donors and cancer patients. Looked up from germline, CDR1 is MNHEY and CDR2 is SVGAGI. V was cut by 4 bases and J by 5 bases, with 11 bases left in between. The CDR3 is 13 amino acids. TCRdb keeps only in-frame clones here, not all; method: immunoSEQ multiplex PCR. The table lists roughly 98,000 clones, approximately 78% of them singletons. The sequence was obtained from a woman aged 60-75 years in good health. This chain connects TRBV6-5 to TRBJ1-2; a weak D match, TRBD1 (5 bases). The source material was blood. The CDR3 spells CASSWDVQYGYTF. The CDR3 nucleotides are TGTGCCAGCAGTTGGGACGTCCAGTATGGCTACACCTTC.